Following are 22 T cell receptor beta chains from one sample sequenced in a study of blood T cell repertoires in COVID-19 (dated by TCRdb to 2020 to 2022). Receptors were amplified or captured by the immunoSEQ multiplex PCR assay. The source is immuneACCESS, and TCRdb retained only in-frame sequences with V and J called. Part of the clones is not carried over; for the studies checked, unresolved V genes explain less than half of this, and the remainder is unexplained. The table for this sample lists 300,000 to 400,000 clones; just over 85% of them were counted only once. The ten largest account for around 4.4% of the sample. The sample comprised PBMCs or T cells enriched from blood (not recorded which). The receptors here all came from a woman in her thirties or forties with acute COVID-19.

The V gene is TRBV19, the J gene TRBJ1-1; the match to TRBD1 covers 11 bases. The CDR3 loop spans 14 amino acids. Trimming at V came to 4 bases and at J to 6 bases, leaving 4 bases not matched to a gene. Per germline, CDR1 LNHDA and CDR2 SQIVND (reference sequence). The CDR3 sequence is CASSTPDRGPEAFF. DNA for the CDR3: TGTGCCAGTAGTACTCCGGACAGGGGGCCTGAAGCTTTCTTT.

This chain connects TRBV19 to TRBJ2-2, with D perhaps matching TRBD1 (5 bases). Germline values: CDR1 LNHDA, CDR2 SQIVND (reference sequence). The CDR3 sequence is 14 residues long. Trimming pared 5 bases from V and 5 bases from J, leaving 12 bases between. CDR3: CASSVRQGTGELFF. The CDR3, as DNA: TGTGCCAGTAGTGTACGCCAGGGAACCGGGGAGCTGTTTTTT.

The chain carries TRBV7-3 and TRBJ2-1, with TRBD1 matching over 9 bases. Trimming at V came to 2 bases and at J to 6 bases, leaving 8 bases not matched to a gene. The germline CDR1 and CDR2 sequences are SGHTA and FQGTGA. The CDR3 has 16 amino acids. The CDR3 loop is CASSLDGTGRSNEQFF. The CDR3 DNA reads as TGTGCCAGCAGCTTAGACGGGACAGGGAGGTCCAATGAGCAGTTCTTC.

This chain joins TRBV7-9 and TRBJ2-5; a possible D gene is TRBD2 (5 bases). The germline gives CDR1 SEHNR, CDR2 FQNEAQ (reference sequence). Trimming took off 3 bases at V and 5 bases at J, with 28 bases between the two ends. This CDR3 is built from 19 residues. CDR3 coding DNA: TGTGCCAGCAGCTTCGTTGGACCGCGCAGCGAGGTCGCGGGTGAGACCCAGTACTTC. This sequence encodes CASSFVGPRSEVAGETQYF.

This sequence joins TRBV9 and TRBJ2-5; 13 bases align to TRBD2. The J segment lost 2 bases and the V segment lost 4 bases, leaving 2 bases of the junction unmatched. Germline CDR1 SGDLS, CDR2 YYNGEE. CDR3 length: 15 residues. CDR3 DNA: TGTGCCAGCAGCCCGACTAGCGGGGGGCAAGAGACCCAGTACTTC. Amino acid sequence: CASSPTSGGQETQYF.

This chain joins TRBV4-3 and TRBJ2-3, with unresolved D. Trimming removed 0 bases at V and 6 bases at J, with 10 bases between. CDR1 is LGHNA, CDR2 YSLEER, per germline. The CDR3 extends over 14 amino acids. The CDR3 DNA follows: TGCGCCAGCAGCCAAGAGTCGGTGAGGGATACGCAGTATTTT. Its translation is CASSQESVRDTQYF.

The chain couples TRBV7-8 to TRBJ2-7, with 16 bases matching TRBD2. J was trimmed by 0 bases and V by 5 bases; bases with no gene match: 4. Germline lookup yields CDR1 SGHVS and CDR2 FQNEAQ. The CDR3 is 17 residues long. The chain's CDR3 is CASSAGLAGGPSYEQYF. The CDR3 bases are TGTGCCAGCAGCGCGGGACTAGCGGGAGGGCCCTCCTACGAGCAGTACTTC. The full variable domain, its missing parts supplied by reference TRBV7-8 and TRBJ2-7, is GAGVSQSPRYKVAKRGQDVALRCDPISGHVSLFWYQQALGQGPEFLTYFQNEAQLDKSGLPSDRFFAERPEGSVSTLKIQRTQQEDSAVYLCASSAGLAGGPSYEQYFGPGTRLTVT.

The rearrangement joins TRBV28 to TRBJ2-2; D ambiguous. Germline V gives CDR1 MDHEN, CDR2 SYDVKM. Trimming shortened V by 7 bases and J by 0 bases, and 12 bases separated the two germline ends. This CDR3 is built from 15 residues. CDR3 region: CASTLLSANTGELFF. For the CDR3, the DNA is TGTGCCAGCACCCTCCTGTCGGCGAACACCGGGGAGCTGTTTTTT.

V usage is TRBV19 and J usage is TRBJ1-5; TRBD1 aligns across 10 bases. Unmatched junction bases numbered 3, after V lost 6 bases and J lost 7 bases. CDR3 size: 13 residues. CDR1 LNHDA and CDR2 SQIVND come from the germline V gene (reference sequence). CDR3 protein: CASRDRGQQPQHF. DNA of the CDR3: TGTGCCAGTAGAGACAGGGGGCAGCAGCCCCAGCATTTT. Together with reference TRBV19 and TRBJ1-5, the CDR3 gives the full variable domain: DGGITQSPKYLFRKEGQNVTLSCEQNLNHDAMYWYRQDPGQGLRLIYYSQIVNDFQKGDIAEGYSVSREKKESFPLTVTSAQKNPTAFYLCASRDRGQQPQHFGDGTRLSIL.

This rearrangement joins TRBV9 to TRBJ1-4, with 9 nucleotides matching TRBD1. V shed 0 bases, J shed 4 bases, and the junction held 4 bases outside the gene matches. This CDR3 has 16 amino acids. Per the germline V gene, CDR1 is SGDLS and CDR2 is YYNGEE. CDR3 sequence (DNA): TGTGCCAGCAGCGTAGATACAGGGGGCGGTAATGAAAAACTGTTTTTT. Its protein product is CASSVDTGGGNEKLFF.

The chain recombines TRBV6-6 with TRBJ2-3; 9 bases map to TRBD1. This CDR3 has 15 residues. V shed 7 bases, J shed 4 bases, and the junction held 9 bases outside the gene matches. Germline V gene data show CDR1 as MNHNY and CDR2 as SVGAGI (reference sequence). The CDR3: CASTKGTGRSDTQYF. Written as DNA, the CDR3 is TGTGCCAGCACGAAGGGGACAGGGAGGTCAGATACGCAGTATTTT.

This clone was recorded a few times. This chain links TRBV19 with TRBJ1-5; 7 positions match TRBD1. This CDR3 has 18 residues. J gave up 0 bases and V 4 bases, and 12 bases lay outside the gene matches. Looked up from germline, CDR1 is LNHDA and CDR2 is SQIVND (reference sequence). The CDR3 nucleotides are TGTGCCAGTAGTAGCCCCAGGGACAGCCTATATAGCAATCAGCCCCAGCATTTT. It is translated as CASSSPRDSLYSNQPQHF.

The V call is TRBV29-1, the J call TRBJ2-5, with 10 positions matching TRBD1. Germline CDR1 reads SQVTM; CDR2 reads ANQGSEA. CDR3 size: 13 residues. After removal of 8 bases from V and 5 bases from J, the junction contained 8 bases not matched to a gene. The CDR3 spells CSYGTGVWETQYF. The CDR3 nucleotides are TGCAGCTACGGGACAGGGGTATGGGAGACCCAGTACTTC.

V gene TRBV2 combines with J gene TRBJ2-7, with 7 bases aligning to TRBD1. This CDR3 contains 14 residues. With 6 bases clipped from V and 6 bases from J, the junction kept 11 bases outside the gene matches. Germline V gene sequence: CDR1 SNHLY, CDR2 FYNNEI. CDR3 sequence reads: CASRRDSQYREQYF. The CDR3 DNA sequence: TGTGCCAGCAGAAGGGACAGTCAATATCGCGAGCAGTACTTC.

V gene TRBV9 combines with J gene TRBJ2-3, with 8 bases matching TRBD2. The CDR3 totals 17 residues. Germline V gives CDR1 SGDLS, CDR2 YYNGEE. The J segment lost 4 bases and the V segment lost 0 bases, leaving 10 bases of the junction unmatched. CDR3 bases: TGTGCCAGCAGCGTAGGGGGGCGAGCGGGGGCCGCAGATACGCAGTATTTT. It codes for CASSVGGRAGAADTQYF.

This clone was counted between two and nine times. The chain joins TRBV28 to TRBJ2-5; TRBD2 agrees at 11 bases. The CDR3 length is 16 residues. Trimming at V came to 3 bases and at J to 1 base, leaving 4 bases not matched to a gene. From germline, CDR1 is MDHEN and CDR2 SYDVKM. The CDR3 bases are TGTGCCAGCAGTTTGGGGACTAGCGGCATCCAAGAGACCCAGTACTTC. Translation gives CASSLGTSGIQETQYF.

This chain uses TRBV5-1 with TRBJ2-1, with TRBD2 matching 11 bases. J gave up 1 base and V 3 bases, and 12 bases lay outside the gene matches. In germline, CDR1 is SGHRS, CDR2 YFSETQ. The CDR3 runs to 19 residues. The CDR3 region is CASSYSGGAKRGSYNEQFF. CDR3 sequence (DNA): TGCGCCAGCAGCTATAGCGGGGGGGCAAAAAGAGGTTCCTACAATGAGCAGTTCTTC.

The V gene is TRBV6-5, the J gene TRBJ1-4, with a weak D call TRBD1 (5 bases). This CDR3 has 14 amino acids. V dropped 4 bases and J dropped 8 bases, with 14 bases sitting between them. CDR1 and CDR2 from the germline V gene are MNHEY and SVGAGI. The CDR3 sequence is CASSSQGGEEKLFF. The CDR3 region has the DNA TGTGCCAGCAGTTCCCAGGGCGGGGAGGAAAAACTGTTTTTT.

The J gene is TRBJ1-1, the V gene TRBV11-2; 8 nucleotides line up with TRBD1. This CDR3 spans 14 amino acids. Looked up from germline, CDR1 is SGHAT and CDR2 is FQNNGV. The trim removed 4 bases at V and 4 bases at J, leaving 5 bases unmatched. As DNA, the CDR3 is TGTGCCAGCAGCTACCAGGGGGCGGGCACTGAAGCTTTCTTT. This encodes CASSYQGAGTEAFF. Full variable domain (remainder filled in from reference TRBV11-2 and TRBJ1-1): EAGVAQSPRYKIIEKRQSVAFWCNPISGHATLYWYQQILGQGPKLLIQFQNNGVVDDSQLPKDRFSAERLKGVDSTLKIQPAKLEDSAVYLCASSYQGAGTEAFFGQGTRLTVV.

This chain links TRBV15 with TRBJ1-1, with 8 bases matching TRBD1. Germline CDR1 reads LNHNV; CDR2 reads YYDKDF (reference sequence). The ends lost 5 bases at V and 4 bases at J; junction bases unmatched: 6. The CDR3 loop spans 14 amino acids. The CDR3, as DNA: TGTGCCACCAGCTTGGACAGGGTATCCACTGAAGCTTTCTTT. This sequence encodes CATSLDRVSTEAFF.

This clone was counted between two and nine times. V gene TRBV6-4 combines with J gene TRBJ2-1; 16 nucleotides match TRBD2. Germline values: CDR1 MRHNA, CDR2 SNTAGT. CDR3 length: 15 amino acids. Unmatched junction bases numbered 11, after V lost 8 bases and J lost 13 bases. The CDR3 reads CASLVGTSGGAYQFF. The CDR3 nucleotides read TGTGCCAGCTTGGTTGGGACTAGCGGGGGGGCCTATCAGTTCTTC.

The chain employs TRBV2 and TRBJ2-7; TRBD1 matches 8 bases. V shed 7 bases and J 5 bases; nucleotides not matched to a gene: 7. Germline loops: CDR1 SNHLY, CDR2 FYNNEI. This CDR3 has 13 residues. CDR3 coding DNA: TGTGCCAGCAAATCAGGGGGCCTTCACGAGCAGTACTTC. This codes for CASKSGGLHEQYF.